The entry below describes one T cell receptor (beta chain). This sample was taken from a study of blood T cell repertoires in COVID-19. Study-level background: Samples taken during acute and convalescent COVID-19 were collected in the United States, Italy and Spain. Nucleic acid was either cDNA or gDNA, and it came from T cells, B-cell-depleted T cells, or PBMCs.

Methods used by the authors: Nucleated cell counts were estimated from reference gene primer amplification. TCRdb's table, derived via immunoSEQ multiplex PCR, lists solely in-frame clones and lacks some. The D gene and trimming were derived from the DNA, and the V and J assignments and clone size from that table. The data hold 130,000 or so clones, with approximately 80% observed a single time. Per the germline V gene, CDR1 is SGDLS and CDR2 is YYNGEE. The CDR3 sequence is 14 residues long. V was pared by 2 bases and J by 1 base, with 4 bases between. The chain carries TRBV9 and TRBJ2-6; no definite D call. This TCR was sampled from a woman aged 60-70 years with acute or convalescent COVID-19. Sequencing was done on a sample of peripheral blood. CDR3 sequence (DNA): TGTGCCAGCAGCGTTCTATCTGGGGCCAACGTCCTGACTTTC. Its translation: CASSVLSGANVLTF.